One sample yielded the 11 T cell receptor beta chains listed below, sequenced in a study of shared clonotypes between healthy human individuals. Data came from immunoSEQ multiplex PCR; TCRdb stores just in-frame clones and leaves some out. This table has about 2.3 million clones, around 90% appearing once. The sequencing sample was made of naive CD4+ T cells from PBMCs. This sample's subset: CD45RA+ positively selected. These TCRs come from a man between 18 and 29 years old in good health. Some clones in this sample may be carry-over from other donors' samples.

This rearrangement joins TRBV19 to TRBJ2-2, with 9 bases lining up with TRBD1. Unmatched junction bases numbered 11, after V lost 6 bases and J lost 3 bases. The length of the CDR3 is 17 residues. CDR1 and CDR2 from the germline V gene are LNHDA and SQIVND (reference sequence). The CDR3 bases are TGTGCCAGTAGCCCCGGGCACGGACAGGGGCACACCGGGGAGCTGTTTTTT. Translated: CASSPGHGQGHTGELFF.

V gene TRBV7-9 combines with J gene TRBJ2-1, with D perhaps TRBD2 (6 bases). Germline CDR1 is SEHNR and CDR2 is FQNEAQ (reference sequence). This CDR3 contains 16 residues. The germline V and J ends were trimmed by 8 bases and 7 bases, with 24 bases remaining between them. The CDR3 spells CASAPWGEASVNEQFF. CDR3 sequence (DNA): TGTGCCAGCGCACCCTGGGGGGAGGCCAGCGTTAATGAGCAGTTCTTC.

As concerns this clone: This sample includes further DNA sequences coding for the same CDR3. The chain employs TRBV27 and TRBJ2-7; D is ambiguous. The V and J ends lost 6 bases and 1 base respectively, with 7 bases between them. The germline V gene has CDR1 MNHEY and CDR2 SMNVEV (reference sequence). The CDR3 contains 12 residues. The CDR3 coding sequence is TGTGCCAGCAGCGGTAGTTCCTACGAGCAGTACTTC. Protein sequence: CASSGSSYEQYF.

The V call is TRBV5-1, the J call TRBJ2-1; D is perhaps TRBD1 or TRBD2 (5 bases each). The CDR3 spans 16 residues. The V gene's germline CDR1 is SGHRS and CDR2 YFSETQ. V was clipped by 4 bases and J by 8 bases, with 22 bases between them. CDR3 protein: CASSLRSGTPGHEQFF. The CDR3 DNA reads TGCGCCAGCAGCCTGCGTTCCGGGACCCCGGGGCATGAGCAGTTCTTC.

V gene TRBV19 combines with J gene TRBJ1-3; 7 bases are a match to TRBD1. The germline V gene has CDR1 LNHDA and CDR2 SQIVND (reference sequence). The ends lost 6 bases at V and 8 bases at J; junction bases unmatched: 7. This CDR3 contains 13 residues. The CDR3 protein is CASSQRGQDTIYF. The CDR3 coding sequence is TGTGCCAGTAGCCAAAGGGGGCAGGACACCATATATTTT.

The rearrangement links TRBV7-2 to TRBJ2-7, with D possibly being TRBD2 (6 bases). This CDR3 region has 14 residues. The V gene's germline CDR1 is SGHTA and CDR2 FQGNSA. V lost 5 bases, J lost 6 bases, and 17 bases lay in between. The chain's CDR3 is CASSSLRTGGEQYF. CDR3 nucleotides: TGTGCCAGCAGCAGCCTCCGGACCGGGGGCGAGCAGTACTTC.

This chain links TRBV27 with TRBJ1-1; no clear D gene. Germline V lookup: CDR1 MNHEY, CDR2 SMNVEV (reference sequence). The CDR3 totals 10 residues. Trimming shortened V by 11 bases and J by 11 bases, and 15 bases separated the two germline ends. For the CDR3, the DNA is TGTGCCGCCGGTCCCCAACGGGCTTTCTTT. Protein product: CAAGPQRAFF.

This sequence joins TRBV30 and TRBJ2-5, with D possibly TRBD2 on 6 matching bases. This CDR3 region has 13 residues. Trimming took 0 bases from V and 10 from J, leaving 15 bases between them. Germline CDR1 is GTSNPN and CDR2 is SVGIG (reference sequence). The CDR3 loop is CAWSVTGGVGQYF. The CDR3 DNA follows: TGTGCCTGGAGTGTGACCGGAGGGGTTGGCCAGTACTTC.

J is TRBJ2-1 and V is TRBV27, with 8 positions matching TRBD2. The trim removed 6 bases at V and 6 bases at J, leaving 13 bases unmatched. Per germline, CDR1 MNHEY and CDR2 SMNVEV (reference sequence). The CDR3 has 16 residues. The CDR3 reads CASRPRFREGSNEQFF. CDR3 sequence (DNA): TGTGCCAGCAGACCCCGTTTTCGGGAGGGGAGCAATGAGCAGTTCTTC.

V usage is TRBV6-5 and J usage is TRBJ2-3, with 7 positions matching TRBD2. Germline assignment: CDR1 MNHEY and CDR2 SVGAGI. This CDR3 is 15 amino acids long. J gave up 2 bases and V 6 bases, and 8 bases lay outside the gene matches. Here the CDR3 reads CASSSLAGYTDTQYF. CDR3 sequence (DNA): TGTGCCAGCAGCTCGTTAGCGGGCTACACAGATACGCAGTATTTT.

V gene TRBV5-5 combines with J gene TRBJ2-3; TRBD1 aligns across 8 bases. Trimming took 4 bases from V and 5 from J; bases not matched to a gene: 6. The CDR3 has 14 residues. From germline, CDR1 is SGHKS and CDR2 YYEKEE (reference sequence). CDR3 nucleotides: TGTGCCAGCAGCATGACAGGACAGGGAGATACGCAGTATTTT. The encoded protein is CASSMTGQGDTQYF.